Following are 21 T cell receptor delta chains from one sample sequenced in a study of gamma-delta T cells after stem cell transplantation (dated by TCRdb to about 2016). The library was built by means of RT-PCR. Instrument used: Illumina MiSeq. TCRdb reprocessed the public data with the CATT caller; entries with the same nucleotide sequence were combined afterwards. For this sample the table gives more than 1,300 delta-chain clones, of which about 49% were detected only once. 45% to 50% of the sample is taken by the ten largest. Sequencing used gamma-delta T cells. The receptors originated from a human donor. It is not recorded whose cells these are; they may come from a transplant donor.

Concerning this clone: A much more abundant neighbour one base away suggests this may be a read error. As DNA, the CDR3 is TGTGCTCTTGGGGAACTCCTACAGCACGTACCGGGGATCCTTCACACCGATAAACTCATCTTT. Protein sequence: CALGELLQHVPGILHTDKLIF. The chain recombines TRDV1 with TRDJ1, with D perhaps TRDD3 (6 bases). Trimming took 0 bases from V and 0 from J, leaving 26 bases between them. This CDR3 is built from 21 residues. CDR1 is TSWWSYY, CDR2 QGS, per germline.

Concerning this clone: The protein in TCRdb stems from a much larger clone and differs at residue 14 from this DNA's translation, likely a read error; here the protein is translated from the DNA. This chain joins TRDV1 and TRDJ1; D is perhaps TRDD2 (6 bases). This CDR3 spans 22 amino acids. Looked up from germline, CDR1 is TSWWSYY and CDR2 is QGS. V was cut by 3 bases and J by 0 bases, with 32 bases left in between. CDR3 amino acids: CALGDPAFPPDRNLLYTDKLIF. In DNA form, the CDR3 reads TGTGCTCTTGGGGATCCTGCCTTCCCCCCCGACCGGAACCTCTTATACACCGATAAACTCATCTTT.

On this clone: The TCRdb protein, from a much larger clone, departs from this DNA's translation at residue 15, likely by read error; the protein shown derives from the DNA. J is TRDJ1 and V is TRDV2; 9 bases are shared with TRDD3. Germline values: CDR1 GEAIGNYY, CDR2 EKD. The CDR3 runs to 17 residues. The CDR3 reads CACDPKYWGTTTDKPIF. The CDR3 nucleotides read TGTGCCTGTGACCCGAAATACTGGGGGACAACGACCGATAAACCCATCTTT.

This clone is judged large (0.1 to 1%). Within the sample, other DNA sequences also encode this same CDR3. For the CDR3, the DNA is TGTGCCTGTGACAAACTGGGGGACCGCACCGATAAACTCATCTTT. Its protein is CACDKLGDRTDKLIF. The chain has TRDV2 and TRDJ1, with 9 bases identical to TRDD3. CDR1 and CDR2 (germline): GEAIGNYY, EKD. The CDR3 has 15 amino acids. Germline trimming cut 2 bases from V and 1 base from J; bases unmatched to any gene: 4.

This clone was observed a handful of times. The chain employs TRDV1 and TRDJ1, with 10 bases fitting TRDD3. V shed 5 bases, J shed 0 bases, and the junction held 6 bases outside the gene matches. CDR3 size: 16 residues. Germline lookup yields CDR1 TSWWSYY and CDR2 QGS. This CDR3 is CALGNWGIHYTDKLIF. DNA for the CDR3: TGTGCTCTTGGGAACTGGGGGATTCATTACACCGATAAACTCATCTTT.

The chain carries TRDV1 and TRDJ1; possibly TRDD3 for D (5 bases). The CDR3 runs to 14 residues. Germline-derived CDR1 and CDR2 are TSWWSYY and QGS. The ends were cut back, 6 bases at V and 7 bases at J, with 18 bases in the middle. This chain's CDR3 is CALGRGIPHLKLIF. CDR3 in DNA: TGTGCTCTTGGACGAGGGATCCCTCACCTTAAACTCATCTTT.

This chain connects TRAV29/DV5 to TRDJ1; possibly TRDD3 for D (6 bases). The CDR3 runs 26 residues. Germline CDR1 reads NSMFDY; CDR2 reads ISSIKDK. V lost 0 bases and J 0 bases, leaving 45 bases between the germline ends. CDR3 in DNA: TGTGCAGCAAGCGCGACTGCCTACCGGACGAATCCTTGGGGGCTCCATACCCTGAAGTACACCGATAAACTCATCTTT. Its translation is CAASATAYRTNPWGLHTLKYTDKLIF.

Remarks on this clone: A read error is the likely source, as a far larger clone sits one nucleotide away. The chain combines TRDV2 with TRDJ1, with D possibly TRDD3 on 5 matching bases. Germline-derived CDR1 and CDR2 are GEAIGNYY and EKD. The CDR3 runs to 15 residues. CDR3 in DNA: TGTGCCTGTGACAGGCTGGGCCCTCAGGCCGATAAACCCATCTTT. Residues: CACDRLGPQADKPIF.

This clone is deemed large. Other DNA sequences in the same sample also yield this CDR3. The chain carries TRDV2 and TRDJ1, with 12 bases aligning to TRDD3. V was clipped by 1 base and J by 4 bases; unmatched bases: 9. This CDR3 region has 17 residues. Germline values: CDR1 GEAIGNYY, CDR2 EKD. CDR3 nucleotides: TGTGCCTGTGACACTGTACTGGGGGATACAGGCCGCGATAAACTCATCTTT. Translated: CACDTVLGDTGRDKLIF.

With regard to this clone: A far larger clone is one nucleotide away, so this likely arose from a read error. This sample also contains other DNA sequences that code for the same CDR3. This chain connects TRDV2 to TRDJ1, with TRDD3 matching over 8 bases. The germline V gene has CDR1 GEAIGNYY and CDR2 EKD. CDR3 length equals 17 residues. CDR3 sequence (DNA): TGCGCCTGTGACACTCCCGGTCTCTCGGGGATACATGGTAAACTCATCTTT. It specifies CACDTPGLSGIHGKLIF.

To note about this clone: This clone may be a read error of a much larger clone one base away. Because the CDR3's place on the DNA is in doubt, the DNA is left out and the CDR3 is given as listed by TCRdb. V usage is TRDV1 and J usage is TRDJ1; the table calls TRDD3, which could not be checked here. Germline V gene data show CDR1 as TSWWSYY and CDR2 as QGS. The CDR3 is 21 amino acids in total, end residues counted. CDR3 sequence: CALGELGPKEIWGPGTDKPIF.

In its sample, this clone is medium-sized (0.01 to 0.1%). The chain has TRAV29/DV5 and TRDJ1, with D hard to call. The V gene lost 0 bases and the J gene lost 1 base, with 25 bases spanning the gap. Germline lookup yields CDR1 NSMFDY and CDR2 ISSIKDK. The CDR3 totals 19 residues. The CDR3 coding sequence is TGTGCAGCAAGCGAGGACTCCTTTCTACCAATCGCACCCACCGATAAACTCATCTTT. Its protein is CAASEDSFLPIAPTDKLIF. Based on the CDR3 plus reference TRAV29/DV5 and TRDJ1, the full variable domain is DQQVKQNSPSLSVQEGRISILNCDYTNSMFDYFLWYKKYPAEGPTFLISISSIKDKNEDGRFTVFLNKSAKHLSLHIVPSQPGDSAVYFCAASEDSFLPIAPTDKLIFGKGTRVTVEP.

The sample holds a few counts of this clone. This chain joins TRDV1 and TRDJ1, with 8 bases that match TRDD3. V dropped 4 bases and J dropped 0; count of bases not matched to a gene: 13. Looked up from germline, CDR1 is TSWWSYY and CDR2 is QGS. The CDR3 has 18 amino acids. The chain's CDR3 is CALGVPVLGGPYTDKLIF. In nucleotides, the CDR3 is TGTGCTCTTGGGGTACCTGTACTGGGGGGGCCTTACACCGATAAACTCATCTTT.

To note about this clone: Only one base separates this from a far larger clonotype, so it likely reflects a read error. The chain couples TRDV2 to TRDJ1; unclear D gene. Germline loops: CDR1 GEAIGNYY, CDR2 EKD. V lost 0 bases, J lost 4 bases, and 14 bases lay in between. The CDR3 runs 15 residues. The CDR3 loop reads CACDTVEGARDKLIF. The CDR3 DNA reads TGTGCCTGTGACACCGTAGAGGGAGCTCGCGATAAACTCATCTTT.

Concerning this clone: This DNA's translation differs at residue 5 from TCRdb's protein, which comes from a much larger clone; a read error is likely, and the protein shown is translated from the DNA. The chain employs TRDV2 and TRDJ1, with 12 bases fitting TRDD3. Germline V gene sequence: CDR1 GEAIGNYY, CDR2 EKD. The CDR3 consists of 22 residues. The trim removed 3 bases at V and 0 bases at J, leaving 22 bases unmatched. CDR3 protein: CACDALSNWGIQSSPYTDKLIF. The DNA for the CDR3 is TGTGCCTGTGACGCCTTGTCGAACTGGGGGATACAAAGTTCCCCCTACACCGATAAACTCATCTTT.

By sample fraction, this clone is medium-sized. A far larger clone is just one base off, so this is likely a read error. This CDR3 is also generated by other DNA sequences in the sample. This chain uses TRDV1 with TRDJ1; TRDD3 matches at 10 bases. The CDR3 length is 22 residues. Germline CDR1 and CDR2: TSWWSYY and QGS. The CDR3 is CALGESPSPRRWGIPRGDKLIF. Here the CDR3 DNA reads TGTGCTCTTGGGGAAAGTCCTTCCCCCCGTCGGTGGGGGATACCCCGCGGGGATAAACTCATCTTC.

By share of the sample, this clone is medium-sized. The chain carries TRDV1 and TRDJ1; TRDD3 agrees at 7 bases. This CDR3 is built from 22 residues. Germline trimming cut 0 bases from V and 0 bases from J; bases unmatched to any gene: 22. Germline V gene lookup returns CDR1 TSWWSYY and CDR2 QGS. The CDR3 here is CALGELAPWGASTAMYTDKLIF. The CDR3 DNA sequence: TGTGCTCTTGGGGAACTCGCTCCCTGGGGGGCCTCAACAGCCATGTACACCGATAAACTCATCTTT.

A note on this clone: A read error likely explains this, since a far larger clone differs by one base. Additional DNA sequences in this sample encode the identical CDR3. The chain links TRDV1 to TRDJ1, with 13 positions matching TRDD3. The germline V gene has CDR1 TSWWSYY and CDR2 QGS. The CDR3 sequence is 23 residues long. CDR3 nucleotide sequence: TGTGCCCTTGGGTTTCCAGAGCCTTCGGCCTCGGGACTGGGGGATACGGAGACCGATAAACTCATCTTT. This encodes CALGFPEPSASGLGDTETDKLIF.

Concerning this clone itself: Only one base separates this from a far larger clonotype, so it likely reflects a read error. Other DNA sequences in this sample translate to the same CDR3. This chain links TRDV2 with TRDJ1; 9 nucleotides line up with TRDD3. The CDR3 totals 19 residues. CDR1 and CDR2 from the germline V gene are GEAIGNYY and EKD. DNA of the CDR3: TGCGCCTGTGACTCTATACAATCCTGGCTGGGGGATGACACCGATAAACTCATCTTT. It yields the protein CACDSIQSWLGDDTDKLIF.

This clone is termed medium-sized. A read error may account for a junction end that differs from germline. Other DNA variants within this sample encode the same CDR3. This chain uses TRDV1 with TRDJ1; 13 positions match TRDD3. Germline V gene sequence: CDR1 TSWWSYY, CDR2 QGS. CDR3 length: 29 amino acids. The CDR3 loop reads CALGQYFLRGGYWGIRPLPLPEYTGKLIF. As DNA, the CDR3 is TGTGCTCTTGGGCAATATTTCCTACGCGGGGGGTACTGGGGGATACGACCCCTTCCCCTGCCGGAGTACACCGGTAAACTCATCTTT.

In the case of this clone: With a much larger clone just one base away, this may be a read error. The chain is built from TRDV1 and TRDJ1; TRDD3 aligns across 12 bases. The V gene end was trimmed by 0 bases and the J gene end by 9 bases; junction bases not matched to a gene: 20. Germline V gene lookup returns CDR1 TSWWSYY and CDR2 QGS. The CDR3 runs to 20 residues. The CDR3 DNA is TGTGCTCTTGGGGAACTCTCGTCCTACCGCTTGGCTGGGGGATACGACGAACTCATCTTT. Translation gives CALGELSSYRLAGGYDELIF.